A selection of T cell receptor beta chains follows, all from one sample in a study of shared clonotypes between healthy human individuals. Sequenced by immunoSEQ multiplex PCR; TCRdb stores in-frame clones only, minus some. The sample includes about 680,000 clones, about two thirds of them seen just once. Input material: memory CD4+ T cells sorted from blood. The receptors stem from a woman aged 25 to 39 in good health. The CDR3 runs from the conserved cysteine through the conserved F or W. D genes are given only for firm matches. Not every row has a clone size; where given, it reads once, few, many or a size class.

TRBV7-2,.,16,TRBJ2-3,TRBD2,CASSQGLAGVVDTQYF,TGTGCCAGCAGCCAGGGACTAGCGGGAGTTGTAGATACGCAGTATTTT
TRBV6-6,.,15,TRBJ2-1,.,CASSYSASSYNEQFF,TGTGCCAGCAGTTACTCCGCTAGCTCCTACAATGAGCAGTTCTTC
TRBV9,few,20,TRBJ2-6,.,CASSVDIGWNVGSGANVLTF,TGTGCCAGCAGCGTAGACATTGGGTGGAACGTCGGCTCTGGGGCCAACGTCCTGACTTTC
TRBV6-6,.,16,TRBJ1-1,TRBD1,CASRATTGGAGTEAFF,TGTGCCAGCAGGGCAACCACAGGGGGCGCTGGCACTGAAGCTTTCTTT
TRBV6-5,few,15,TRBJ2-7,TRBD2,CASSTGTSGSPEQYF,TGTGCCAGCAGTACTGGGACTAGCGGGAGCCCCGAGCAGTACTTC
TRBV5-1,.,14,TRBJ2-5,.,CASSLRSGLGTQYF,TGCGCCAGCAGCTTGAGGAGCGGGCTGGGGACCCAGTACTTC
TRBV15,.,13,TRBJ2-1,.,CATSGRPGWEQFF,TGTGCCACCAGCGGCCGTCCGGGCTGGGAGCAGTTCTTC
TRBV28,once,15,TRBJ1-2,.,CASREVRGGVYGYTF,TGTGCCAGCAGAGAAGTCCGGGGTGGGGTCTATGGCTACACCTTC
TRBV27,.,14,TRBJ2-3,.,CASRDRPSTDTQYF,TGTGCCAGCAGAGACAGACCTAGCACAGATACGCAGTATTTT
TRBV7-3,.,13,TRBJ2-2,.,CASSPATSGELFF,TGTGCCAGCAGCCCGGCCACGAGCGGGGAGCTGTTTTTT
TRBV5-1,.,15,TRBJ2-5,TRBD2,CASSFFSSGEETQYF,TGCGCCAGCAGCTTTTTCTCTAGCGGAGAAGAGACCCAGTACTTC
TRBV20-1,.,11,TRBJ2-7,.,CSAPDSYEQYF,TGCAGTGCTCCCGACTCCTACGAGCAGTACTTC
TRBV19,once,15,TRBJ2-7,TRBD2,CASSTLAGGPYEQYF,TGTGCCAGTAGCACCCTAGCGGGGGGACCCTACGAGCAGTACTTC
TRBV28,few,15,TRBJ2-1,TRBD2,CASSRPAGGNNEQFF,TGTGCCAGCAGCCGACCGGCGGGAGGGAACAATGAGCAGTTCTTC
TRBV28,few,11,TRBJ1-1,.,CASNANTEAFF,TGTGCCAGCAATGCGAACACTGAAGCTTTCTTT
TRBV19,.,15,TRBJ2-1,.,CASSIIGTAGNEQFF,TGTGCCAGTAGTATTATCGGGACGGCGGGCAATGAGCAGTTCTTC
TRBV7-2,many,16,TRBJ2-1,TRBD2,CASSLGLGAGGNEQFF,TGTGCCAGCAGCTTAGGGTTGGGAGCGGGAGGGAATGAGCAGTTCTTC
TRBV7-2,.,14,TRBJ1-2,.,CASSPQRDSYGYTF,TGTGCCAGCAGCCCACAAAGGGACTCCTATGGCTACACCTTC
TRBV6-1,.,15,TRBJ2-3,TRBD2,CASEPLAGVADTQYF,TGTGCCAGTGAGCCCTTAGCGGGAGTAGCAGATACGCAGTATTTT
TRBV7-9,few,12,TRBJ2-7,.,CASSFGKREQYF,TGTGCCAGCAGCTTTGGTAAACGCGAGCAGTACTTC
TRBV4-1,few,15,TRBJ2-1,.,CASRKGQDLYNEQFF,TGCGCCAGCAGGAAGGGGCAGGACCTTTACAATGAGCAGTTCTTC
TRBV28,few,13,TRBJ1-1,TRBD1,CASRDRIHTEAFF,TGTGCCAGCAGGGACAGGATTCACACTGAAGCTTTCTTT
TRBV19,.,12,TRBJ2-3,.,CATSAGWDTQYF,TGTGCCACCTCGGCAGGGTGGGATACGCAGTATTTT
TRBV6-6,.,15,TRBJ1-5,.,CASKRTRDSNQPQHF,TGTGCCAGCAAAAGGACTCGAGATAGCAATCAGCCCCAGCATTTT
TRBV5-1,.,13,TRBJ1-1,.,CASSLETPTEAFF,TGCGCCAGCAGCTTGGAGACACCCACTGAAGCTTTCTTT
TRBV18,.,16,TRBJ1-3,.,CASSPPDGGTGNTIYF,TGTGCCAGCTCACCACCGGACGGGGGGACTGGAAACACCATATATTTT
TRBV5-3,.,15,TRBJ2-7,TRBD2,CARSPWTRFGYEQYF,TGTGCCAGAAGCCCCTGGACTAGGTTTGGGTACGAGCAGTACTTC
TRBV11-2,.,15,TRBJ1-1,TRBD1,CASSPQLTGSTEAFF,TGTGCCAGCAGCCCCCAACTGACAGGGAGCACTGAAGCTTTCTTT
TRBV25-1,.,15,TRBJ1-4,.,CASSEVKGFNEKLFF,TGTGCCAGCAGTGAAGTAAAAGGATTCAATGAAAAACTGTTTTTT
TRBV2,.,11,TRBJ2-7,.,CASSVHYEQYF,TGTGCCAGCAGTGTGCACTACGAGCAGTACTTC
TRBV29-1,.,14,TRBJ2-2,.,CSVAADYLTGELFF,TGCAGCGTTGCAGCGGACTACCTCACCGGGGAGCTGTTTTTT
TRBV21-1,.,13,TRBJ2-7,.,CASSGPASYEQYF,TGTGCCAGCAGCGGGCCAGCCTCCTACGAGCAGTACTTC
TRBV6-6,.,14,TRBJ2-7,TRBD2,CASASGTSAYEQYF,TGTGCCAGCGCATCCGGGACTAGCGCTTACGAGCAGTACTTC
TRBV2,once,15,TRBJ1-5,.,CASSATTASNQPQHF,TGTGCCAGCAGTGCCACTACAGCTAGCAATCAGCCCCAGCATTTT
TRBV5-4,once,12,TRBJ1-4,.,CASSSRQEKLFF,TGTGCCAGCAGCAGTCGACAGGAAAAACTGTTTTTT
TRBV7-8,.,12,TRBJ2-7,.,CASSPLASEQYF,TGTGCCAGCAGCCCCCTAGCGAGCGAGCAGTACTTC
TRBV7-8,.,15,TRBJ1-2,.,CASSLATGTNYGYTF,TGTGCCAGCAGCTTAGCGACAGGAACTAACTATGGCTACACCTTC
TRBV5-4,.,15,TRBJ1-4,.,CASSLGGTTNEKLFF,TGTGCCAGCAGCTTGGGAGGGACCACTAATGAAAAACTGTTTTTT
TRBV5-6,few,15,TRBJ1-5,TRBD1,CASSLKGTANQPQHF,TGTGCCAGCAGCTTGAAGGGGACAGCGAATCAGCCCCAGCATTTT
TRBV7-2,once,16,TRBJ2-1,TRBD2,CASSLGSSGSYNEQFF,TGTGCCAGCAGCTTAGGGTCTAGCGGGTCCTACAATGAGCAGTTCTTC
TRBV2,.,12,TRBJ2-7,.,CASSDAQYEQYF,TGTGCCAGCAGTGACGCACAGTACGAGCAGTACTTC
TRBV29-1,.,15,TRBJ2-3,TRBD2,CSVEDRGRAPDTQYF,TGCAGCGTTGAAGATCGCGGGAGGGCCCCAGATACGCAGTATTTT
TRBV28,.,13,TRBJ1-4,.,CASSRIRHEKLFF,TGTGCCAGCAGCCGAATCCGTCATGAAAAACTGTTTTTT
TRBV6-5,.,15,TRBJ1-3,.,CASSYSGKSGNTIYF,TGTGCCAGCAGTTATTCTGGAAAATCTGGAAACACCATATATTTT
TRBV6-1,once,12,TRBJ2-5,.,CASSLGKETQYF,TGTGCCAGCAGCCTAGGGAAAGAGACCCAGTACTTC
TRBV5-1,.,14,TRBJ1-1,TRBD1,CASSWGDSNTEAFF,TGCGCCAGCAGCTGGGGGGACAGTAACACTGAAGCTTTCTTT
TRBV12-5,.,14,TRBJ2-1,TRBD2,CASGEGTSRNEQFF,TGTGCTAGTGGTGAGGGGACTAGTCGCAATGAGCAGTTCTTC
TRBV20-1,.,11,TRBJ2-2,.,CSALNPGELFF,TGCAGTGCCCTAAATCCCGGGGAGCTGTTTTTT
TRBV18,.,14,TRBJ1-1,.,CASSPVSVNTEAFF,TGTGCCAGCTCACCTGTCAGTGTGAACACTGAAGCTTTCTTT
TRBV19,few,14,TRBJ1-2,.,CASSPGTDYYGYTF,TGTGCCAGTAGTCCCGGAACAGATTATTATGGCTACACCTTC
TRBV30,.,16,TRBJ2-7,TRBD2,CAWSEEAGAHSYEQYF,TGTGCCTGGAGTGAAGAAGCGGGAGCACACTCCTACGAGCAGTACTTC
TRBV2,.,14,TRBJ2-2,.,CASSEIRNTGELFF,TGTGCCAGCAGTGAAATACGGAACACCGGGGAGCTGTTTTTT
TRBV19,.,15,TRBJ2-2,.,CASSAVSGYTGELFF,TGTGCCAGTAGTGCGGTATCGGGGTACACCGGGGAGCTGTTTTTT
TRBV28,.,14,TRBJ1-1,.,CASRDATGNTEAFF,TGTGCCAGCAGAGACGCTACAGGGAACACTGAAGCTTTCTTT